A single sample gave rise to the 5 T cell receptor beta chains below, sequenced in a study of tumor-infiltrating lymphocytes in primary liver carcinoma. Both RNA and DNA were isolated together from about 21-30 mg of bulk tissue that had not been sorted. A primer matching the constant region was used to make TCR beta cDNA from approximately 0.45 ug of total RNA. Three nested multiplex PCR rounds, a slightly modified ARM-PCR, produced the libraries for TCR beta. TRBV1-TRBV30 forward primers and a C-beta reverse primer were used in the first two PCR rounds, which each ran for 9 to 10 cycles. TCRdb reprocessed the multiplex PCR reads with MiXCR, giving one entry per CDR3 protein. The sample comprises roughly 86,000 distinct CDR3 sequences, around 70% of which are singletons, and 27% rests with the top ten. Sequencing input: tumor-adjacent normal liver tissue. The receptors were gathered from a middle-aged man with primary liver carcinoma and hepatitis B virus infection.

This clonotype came up many times. The rearrangement links TRBV14 to TRBJ2-3; 8 bases are a match to TRBD2. The J segment lost 6 bases and the V segment lost 5 bases, leaving 7 bases of the junction unmatched. Germline V gives CDR1 SGHDN, CDR2 FVKESK. The CDR3 runs to 14 residues. The CDR3: CASSFREGLDTQYF. The CDR3 nucleotides read TGTGCCAGCAGCTTCCGGGAGGGCCTGGATACGCAGTATTTT.

The V gene is TRBV5-6, the J gene TRBJ1-3, with 8 positions matching TRBD1. The germline V gene has CDR1 SGHDT and CDR2 YYEEEE. The J segment lost 8 bases and the V segment lost 2 bases, leaving 9 bases of the junction unmatched. The CDR3 sequence is 15 residues long. The CDR3 loop is CASSLQGGPGDTIYF. CDR3 coding DNA: TGTGCCAGCAGCTTACAGGGGGGCCCGGGAGACACCATATATTTT.

This clonotype appeared many times. The gene calls are TRBV4-1 and TRBJ2-3; tentatively, D is TRBD2 (5 bases). The CDR3 runs 14 residues. The V and J ends lost 6 bases and 4 bases respectively, with 14 bases between them. The germline V gene has CDR1 MGHRA and CDR2 YSYEKL. CDR3 nucleotide sequence: TGCGCCAGCAGGCGGGCGGAGGTGTCAGATACGCAGTATTTT. This codes for CASRRAEVSDTQYF.

This clonotype was seen once. CDR3 sequence (DNA): TGTGCCAGCAGTCCCGGGCCAGTGTACTCTGAAGCTTTCTTT. This sequence encodes CASSPGPVYSEAFF. V is TRBV5-6 and J is TRBJ1-1; D unclear. Germline-derived CDR1 and CDR2 are SGHDT and YYEEEE. V lost 5 bases to trimming and J lost 6 bases, with 17 bases between them. The CDR3 has 14 residues.

This clonotype was seen a handful of times. A much larger clone differs from this one at a single base, so this may be a read error. The gene calls are TRBV29-1 and TRBJ2-1, with 9 bases identical to TRBD1. J was trimmed by 5 bases and V by 7 bases; bases with no gene match: 9. The CDR3 is 14 amino acids. Germline V gene data show CDR1 as SQVTM and CDR2 as ANQGSEA. The CDR3 loop reads CSALGGTGNNEQFF. The CDR3 DNA follows: TGCAGCGCTCTGGGGGGGACAGGGAACAATGAGCAGTTCTTC.